The 16 T cell receptor beta chains given below trace back to one sample, sequenced in a study of a mutant IDH1 vaccine in newly diagnosed glioma. Libraries were prepared by immunoSEQ multiplex PCR; TCRdb keeps only in-frame clonotypes and omits some of them. The sample has around 30,000 clones, around 80% seen once. Documented time point: baseline, week 1 (first vaccination visit). Treatment of the sample: pre-vaccination baseline after standard-of-care therapy. This specimen consisted of peripheral blood mononuclear cells (PBMCs), obtained from a glioma patient treated with radiotherapy, temozolomide or both. Every receptor here comes from a man aged 50 to 59 with glioma. Some clones in this sample may be carry-over from other donors' samples.

This clone occurred a few times. The chain has TRBV7-9 and TRBJ2-3; tentatively, D is TRBD1 (5 bases). Germline loops: CDR1 SEHNR, CDR2 FQNEAQ (reference sequence). This CDR3 contains 17 residues. Between the trimmed V and J ends, which lost 0 bases and 6 bases, there was a span of 19 bases. CDR3 bases: TGTGCCAGCAGCTTAGCGTCACAGGCCGGTCAAGGGGATACGCAGTATTTT. Its translation is CASSLASQAGQGDTQYF.

The chain employs TRBV6-5 and TRBJ1-2, with no clear D. V was shortened by 8 bases and J by 4 bases, with 14 bases between the two germline ends. This CDR3 has 13 amino acids. Germline values: CDR1 MNHEY, CDR2 SVGAGI. The chain's CDR3 is CASFTSRAYGYTF. The CDR3 DNA sequence: TGTGCCAGCTTTACCTCCCGAGCCTATGGCTACACCTTC.

This clone was counted a few times. The chain's CDR3 is CASSPIPRDEAFF. The CDR3 DNA follows: TGTGCCAGCAGCCCGATCCCTAGAGATGAAGCTTTCTTT. The chain joins TRBV5-5 to TRBJ1-1; D is uncertain. V dropped 4 bases and J dropped 7 bases, with 14 bases sitting between them. Germline-derived CDR1 and CDR2 are SGHKS and YYEKEE (reference sequence). The length of the CDR3 is 13 residues.

This chain connects TRBV6-4 to TRBJ1-2, with no clear D. Germline V gives CDR1 MRHNA, CDR2 SNTAGT. CDR3 length equals 11 residues. V lost 4 bases and J lost 10, with 10 bases in between. CDR3 sequence reads: CASSAGGDYTF. DNA for the CDR3: TGTGCCAGCAGTGCAGGCGGAGACTACACCTTC.

This clone was detected only once. V and J are TRBV5-8 and TRBJ1-4; no definite D call. The CDR3 is 15 amino acids. V lost 5 bases and J lost 8, with 19 bases in between. Germline CDR1 is SGHTS and CDR2 is YDEGEE. CDR3 in DNA: TGTGCCAGCAGACGACGGACCGTCCTGGGGGAAAAACTGTTTTTT. It codes for CASRRRTVLGEKLFF. Complete variable domain (other parts from reference TRBV5-8 and TRBJ1-4): EAGVTQSPTHLIKTRGQQATLRCSPISGHTSVYWYQQALGLGLQFLLWYDEGEERNRGNFPPRFSGRQFPNYSSELNVNALELEDSALYLCASRRRTVLGEKLFFGSGTQLSVL.

V is TRBV11-2 and J is TRBJ1-1; 7 positions match TRBD1. Losses at the gene ends were 5 bases for V and 2 bases for J; bases not matched to a gene: 11. CDR3 length equals 16 residues. The V gene's germline CDR1 is SGHAT and CDR2 FQNNGV. The CDR3 bases are TGTGCCAGCAGCGGTGTGTATGGGACAGCAAACACTGAAGCTTTCTTT. Encoded protein: CASSGVYGTANTEAFF.

This chain joins TRBV28 and TRBJ2-7, with 12 bases fitting TRBD2. Trimming at V came to 6 bases and at J to 2 bases, leaving 5 bases not matched to a gene. Germline V gives CDR1 MDHEN, CDR2 SYDVKM. The CDR3 has 15 amino acids. CDR3 amino acids: CASRNGLAGTYEQYF. The DNA for the CDR3 is TGTGCCAGCAGGAACGGACTAGCGGGAACCTACGAGCAGTACTTC.

This clone came up a few times. V is TRBV7-8 and J is TRBJ1-4, with 8 bases lining up with TRBD1. Germline-derived CDR1 and CDR2 are SGHVS and FQNEAQ. V shed 2 bases, J shed 7 bases, and the junction held 9 bases outside the gene matches. The CDR3 spans 16 residues. CDR3 loop: CASSLRAGQGGEKLFF. CDR3 bases: TGTGCCAGCAGCTTAAGGGCTGGACAGGGTGGTGAAAAACTGTTTTTT.

The chain uses TRBV19 and TRBJ1-5, with 9 bases matching TRBD1. Per the germline V gene, CDR1 is LNHDA and CDR2 is SQIVND (reference sequence). This CDR3 contains 14 residues. Unmatched junction bases numbered 7, after V lost 7 bases and J lost 6 bases. In DNA, the CDR3 is TGTGCCAGTAAACCGGGACAGGGTGTTCAGCCCCAGCATTTT. Translated: CASKPGQGVQPQHF. The complete variable domain, with remaining parts taken from reference TRBV19 and TRBJ1-5, reads DGGITQSPKYLFRKEGQNVTLSCEQNLNHDAMYWYRQDPGQGLRLIYYSQIVNDFQKGDIAEGYSVSREKKESFPLTVTSAQKNPTAFYLCASKPGQGVQPQHFGDGTRLSIL.

The rearrangement links TRBV6-1 to TRBJ2-3; 11 bases line up with TRBD2. V lost 1 base to trimming and J lost 4 bases; unmatched junction nucleotides: 4. CDR1 MNHNS and CDR2 SASEGT come from the germline V gene. CDR3 length equals 16 residues. The CDR3 DNA sequence: TGTGCCAGCAGTGAAGGTAGCGGGGGGGCCTCAGATACGCAGTATTTT. Encoded protein: CASSEGSGGASDTQYF.

This clone was seen only a few times. V usage is TRBV7-3 and J usage is TRBJ2-7, with D perhaps given as TRBD1 or TRBD2 (5 bases each). Looked up from germline, CDR1 is SGHTA and CDR2 is FQGTGA. This CDR3 spans 14 amino acids. The V and J ends lost 3 bases and 3 bases respectively, with 12 bases between them. The CDR3: CASSFMGPSYEQYF. The CDR3 DNA reads as TGTGCCAGCAGCTTCATGGGACCGAGCTACGAGCAGTACTTC.

This chain joins TRBV15 and TRBJ2-7; 10 nucleotides line up with TRBD2. Germline lookup yields CDR1 LNHNV and CDR2 YYDKDF (reference sequence). V was pared by 6 bases and J by 9 bases, with 8 bases of the junction left unmatched. The CDR3 runs 13 residues. This CDR3 reads CATSPTLAGRQYF. CDR3 bases: TGTGCCACCAGTCCGACACTAGCGGGAAGGCAGTACTTC.

This rearrangement joins TRBV19 to TRBJ1-1; TRBD1 agrees at 9 bases. V was clipped by 4 bases and J by 1 base; unmatched bases: 4. Germline-derived CDR1 and CDR2 are LNHDA and SQIVND (reference sequence). The CDR3 extends over 15 amino acids. The CDR3 is CASSRGQGWNTEAFF. Here the CDR3 DNA reads TGTGCCAGTAGTAGAGGACAGGGGTGGAACACTGAAGCTTTCTTT.

Only one count was recorded for this clone. The chain combines TRBV5-6 with TRBJ2-5, with D perhaps matching TRBD2 (6 bases). Germline assignment: CDR1 SGHDT and CDR2 YYEEEE. The V end was cut by 3 bases, the J end by 5 bases, with 14 bases between. The CDR3 runs 14 residues. The CDR3 DNA reads TGTGCCAGCAGCTCCCCCGGAGGGGCGGAGACCCAGTACTTC. Translation gives CASSSPGGAETQYF.

The rearrangement joins TRBV6-1 to TRBJ1-1; a weak D match, TRBD1 (5 bases). The CDR3 spans 14 residues. Looked up from germline, CDR1 is MNHNS and CDR2 is SASEGT. With 1 base removed from V and 1 base from J, the gap between germline ends came to 7 bases. The CDR3 coding sequence is TGTGCCAGCAGTGAAGTGGGGGGGAACACTGAAGCTTTCTTT. Protein product: CASSEVGGNTEAFF.

In DNA form, the CDR3 reads TGCGCCAGCAGCCAAACAGACAGGAATACGCAGTATTTT. Residues: CASSQTDRNTQYF. The gene calls are TRBV4-1 and TRBJ2-3; D is possibly TRBD1 (6 bases). Trimming removed 2 bases from V and 7 bases from J, with 10 bases in between. The CDR3 spans 13 residues. Looked up from germline, CDR1 is MGHRA and CDR2 is YSYEKL.